A single sample is the source of the 28 T cell receptor beta chains below, sequenced in a study of T-cell memory formation after mild COVID-19. TCRdb ran MiXCR on the 5' RACE reads and lists one entry per CDR3 protein. This repertoire shows more than 200,000 distinct CDR3 sequences, about 17% found once; its top ten account for about 3.5%. The sample comprised PBMCs or a T cell subset sorted from them (not recorded which). The source is a man aged 18 to 30 who had mild COVID-19 (a few samples of this study predate the infection). Cell type and time point are not known.

V usage is TRBV20-1 and J usage is TRBJ1-1; 11 bases are a match to TRBD1. From germline, CDR1 is DFQATT and CDR2 SNEGSKA (reference sequence). The CDR3 length is 14 residues. Germline trimming cut 6 bases from V and 4 bases from J; bases unmatched to any gene: 7. The CDR3 region is CSARAGTGGTEAFF. CDR3 nucleotides: TGCAGTGCAAGGGCCGGGACAGGGGGCACTGAAGCTTTCTTT.

The chain carries TRBV4-3 and TRBJ1-1; D possibly corresponds to TRBD1 (6 bases). CDR3 length equals 15 residues. The V and J ends lost 3 bases and 0 bases respectively, with 11 bases between them. CDR1 and CDR2 (germline): LGHNA, YSLEER. This CDR3 is CASSHAGQLNTEAFF. DNA for the CDR3: TGCGCCAGCAGCCACGCCGGACAGTTGAACACTGAAGCTTTCTTT.

V is TRBV5-1 and J is TRBJ2-7; TRBD1 or TRBD2 may be the D gene (5 bases each). Germline V gives CDR1 SGHRS, CDR2 YFSETQ. This CDR3 comprises 13 residues. Trimming removed 3 bases at V and 1 base at J, with 8 bases between. In DNA form, the CDR3 reads TGCGCCAGCAGCTGGGGGATTTCCTACGAGCAGTACTTC. Its translation is CASSWGISYEQYF.

This clonotype came up a few times. V gene TRBV6-5 combines with J gene TRBJ1-1, with D hard to call. The V end lost 2 bases, the J end lost 4 bases, and 8 bases lay between the germline ends. The CDR3 is 13 amino acids. CDR1 is MNHEY and CDR2 is SVGAGI in the germline V gene. Written as DNA, the CDR3 is TGTGCCAGCAGTTACGTCGAGGGCACTGAAGCTTTCTTT. This gives the protein CASSYVEGTEAFF.

This clonotype was seen more than once but under ten times. V gene TRBV20-1 combines with J gene TRBJ1-2; a weak D match, TRBD1 (6 bases). Trimming took 3 bases from V and 7 from J, leaving 12 bases between them. From germline, CDR1 is DFQATT and CDR2 SNEGSKA (reference sequence). The length of the CDR3 is 12 residues. In DNA form, the CDR3 reads TGCAGTGCTAGCACAGGGCGCGGTGGCTACACCTTC. Amino acids: CSASTGRGGYTF.

The V call is TRBV5-1, the J call TRBJ1-2; the match to TRBD1 covers 9 bases. With V trimmed by 4 bases and J by 7 bases, 11 bases remained unmatched. Per germline, CDR1 SGHRS and CDR2 YFSETQ. This CDR3 is 15 amino acids long. This chain's CDR3 is CASSPRDRDDGGYTF. CDR3 coding DNA: TGCGCCAGCAGCCCCCGGGACAGGGACGATGGTGGCTACACCTTC.

V and J are TRBV15 and TRBJ1-5, with TRBD1 matching 8 bases. Germline lookup yields CDR1 LNHNV and CDR2 YYDKDF (reference sequence). CDR3 length: 14 amino acids. Trimming removed 7 bases from V and 5 bases from J; junction bases left unmatched: 7. CDR3 DNA: TGTGCCACCATCGCCGACAGGGGTGATCAGCCCCAGCATTTT. Its translation: CATIADRGDQPQHF.

This clonotype turned up a few times. This rearrangement joins TRBV5-5 to TRBJ1-5; maybe TRBD1 (6 bases). Germline CDR1 SGHKS, CDR2 YYEKEE (reference sequence). The CDR3 extends over 15 amino acids. Trimming left V 0 bases short and J 6 bases short, with 13 bases between. The CDR3 here is CASSLAGDIGQPQHF. The DNA for the CDR3 is TGTGCCAGCAGCTTGGCAGGGGATATTGGTCAGCCCCAGCATTTT.

A remark on this clonotype: The junction departs from germline at one end; a sequencing error may be responsible. The V call is TRBV7-9, the J call TRBJ2-3, with D tentatively TRBD1 or TRBD2 (5 bases each). The CDR3 consists of 13 residues. CDR1 and CDR2 (germline): SEHNR, FQNEAQ (reference sequence). The CDR3 protein is CASSFGGTDTLYF. The CDR3 nucleotides are TGTGCCAGCAGCTTTGGGGGAACAGATACGCTGTATTTT. Full variable domain (missing parts from reference TRBV7-9 and TRBJ2-3): DTGVSQNPRHKITKRGQNVTFRCDPISEHNRLYWYRQTLGQGPEFLTYFQNEAQLEKSRLLSDRFSAERPKGSFSTLEIQRTEQGDSAMYLCASSFGGTDTLYFGPGTRLTVL.

The chain employs TRBV7-6 and TRBJ1-1; no clear D gene. Trimming shortened V by 4 bases and J by 4 bases, and 16 bases separated the two germline ends. The CDR3 extends over 15 amino acids. Germline V gives CDR1 SGHVS, CDR2 FNYEAQ. The CDR3 sequence is CASSWLRWGTTEAFF. CDR3 bases: TGTGCCAGCAGCTGGTTGCGCTGGGGAACCACTGAAGCTTTCTTT.

V usage is TRBV6-5 and J usage is TRBJ2-1; 7 bases map to TRBD1. V lost 5 bases and J lost 5; bases outside the gene matches: 12. The CDR3 consists of 16 residues. CDR1 MNHEY and CDR2 SVGAGI come from the germline V gene. CDR3: CASSHTGTASHNEQFF. In nucleotides, the CDR3 is TGTGCCAGCAGTCACACCGGGACAGCCAGCCACAATGAGCAGTTCTTC.

This clonotype was seen at least ten times. This chain joins TRBV12-3 or TRBV12-4 and TRBJ1-2; D is unresolved. V was cut by 5 bases and J by 4 bases, with 17 bases left in between. The CDR3 runs to 15 residues. The chain's CDR3 is CASSNRGSARYGYTF. CDR3 in DNA: TGTGCCAGCAGTAACCGGGGATCTGCACGCTATGGCTACACCTTC.

The chain uses TRBV4-1 and TRBJ2-3; possibly TRBD1 or TRBD2 for D (5 bases each). Germline lookup yields CDR1 MGHRA and CDR2 YSYEKL. The CDR3 contains 17 residues. The ends were cut back, 0 bases at V and 1 base at J, with 14 bases in the middle. The CDR3 DNA reads TGCGCCAGCAGCCAAGATTACGGGGCTACCGGCACAGATACGCAGTATTTT. It is translated as CASSQDYGATGTDTQYF.

A few counts support this clonotype. V gene TRBV27 combines with J gene TRBJ2-2, with a tentative D call TRBD1 (5 bases). Trimming stripped 3 bases from V and 7 bases from J, with 12 bases between. Germline assignment: CDR1 MNHEY and CDR2 SMNVEV (reference sequence). The length of the CDR3 is 14 residues. The CDR3 loop is CASSFPREGGELFF. Written as DNA, the CDR3 is TGTGCCAGCAGTTTCCCCAGGGAAGGCGGGGAGCTGTTTTTT.

The chain links TRBV5-1 to TRBJ1-1; D ambiguous. This CDR3 has 13 amino acids. The V end lost 5 bases, the J end lost 1 base, and 9 bases lay between the germline ends. Germline V gene lookup returns CDR1 SGHRS and CDR2 YFSETQ. DNA of the CDR3: TGCGCCAGCAGTGAACGTACGAACACTGAAGCTTTCTTT. Encoded protein: CASSERTNTEAFF. The full variable domain, its missing parts supplied by reference TRBV5-1 and TRBJ1-1, is KAGVTQTPRYLIKTRGQQVTLSCSPISGHRSVSWYQQTPGQGLQFLFEYFSETQRNKGNFPGRFSGRQFSNSRSEMNVSTLELGDSALYLCASSERTNTEAFFGQGTRLTVV.

V and J are TRBV5-1 and TRBJ2-5, with 10 bases identical to TRBD2. Germline CDR1 reads SGHRS; CDR2 reads YFSETQ. V dropped 2 bases and J dropped 3; count of bases not matched to a gene: 7. This CDR3 spans 16 amino acids. CDR3 residues: CASSFFASGGEETQYF. The CDR3 nucleotides read TGCGCCAGCAGCTTTTTCGCTAGCGGGGGCGAAGAGACCCAGTACTTC.

V usage is TRBV12-3 or TRBV12-4 and J usage is TRBJ2-6; D assignment may be TRBD1 or TRBD2 (5 bases each). This CDR3 region has 13 residues. Trimming pared 3 bases from V and 11 bases from J, leaving 11 bases between. In DNA, the CDR3 is TGTGCCAGCAGTTTTGGGACCCCTTACGTCCTGACTTTC. The encoded protein is CASSFGTPYVLTF.

The chain employs TRBV3-1 and TRBJ2-1; D might be TRBD2 (6 bases). The germline V and J ends were trimmed by 6 bases and 10 bases, with 22 bases remaining between them. The CDR3 is 15 residues long. From germline, CDR1 is LGHDT and CDR2 YNNKEL (reference sequence). The CDR3 spells CASSPLGSWGGEQFF. The CDR3 nucleotides read TGTGCCAGCAGTCCTCTGGGGTCCTGGGGAGGCGAGCAGTTCTTC.

Only a few counts were recorded for this clonotype. CDR3 DNA sequence: TGTGCCTGGACCCCGGTTGGGGGACAGGGGTCCTACGAGCAGTACTTC. Its protein is CAWTPVGGQGSYEQYF. The rearrangement links TRBV30 to TRBJ2-7; 10 bases match TRBD1. The germline gives CDR1 GTSNPN, CDR2 SVGIG (reference sequence). V lost 4 bases, J lost 1 base, and 10 bases stayed unmatched. There are 16 residues in the CDR3.

This clonotype occurred a few times. The V and J genes are TRBV18 and TRBJ1-1; D gene ambiguous. CDR3 length: 14 amino acids. The V gene lost 3 bases and the J gene lost 3 bases, with 11 bases spanning the gap. CDR1 KGHSH and CDR2 LQKENI come from the germline V gene. CDR3 sequence: CASSPVAKYTEAFF. DNA of the CDR3: TGTGCCAGCTCACCTGTGGCGAAGTACACTGAAGCTTTCTTT.

This chain links TRBV20-1 with TRBJ2-2, with a weak D call TRBD2 (5 bases). Germline values: CDR1 DFQATT, CDR2 SNEGSKA (reference sequence). V gave up 5 bases and J gave up 0 bases, with 13 bases separating them. This CDR3 spans 15 amino acids. For the CDR3, the DNA is TGCAGTGCTCGCAAGGCCGGGGCGAACACCGGGGAGCTGTTTTTT. Protein product: CSARKAGANTGELFF.

The genes are TRBV30 and TRBJ2-1, with D possibly TRBD1 on 6 matching bases. The CDR3 is 12 amino acids. The germline CDR1 and CDR2 sequences are GTSNPN and SVGIG (reference sequence). V was cut by 4 bases and J by 6 bases, with 10 bases left in between. The CDR3 region is CAWNRRGNEQFF. The CDR3 bases are TGTGCCTGGAACCGCAGGGGCAATGAGCAGTTCTTC.

This chain uses TRBV27 with TRBJ2-3; 8 bases are shared with TRBD2. V lost 8 bases and J lost 4; bases outside the gene matches: 8. CDR3 length equals 14 residues. In germline, CDR1 is MNHEY, CDR2 SMNVEV (reference sequence). For the CDR3, the DNA is TGTGCCAGCTCACTAGCGGATTTGGCAGATACGCAGTATTTT. Translating gives CASSLADLADTQYF.

This clonotype was seen more than once but under ten times. The CDR3 DNA follows: TGTGCCAGCAGCCTTCGGGGCTCTGAAGCTTTCTTT. It codes for CASSLRGSEAFF. The chain is built from TRBV7-6 and TRBJ1-1; tentatively, D is TRBD1 (5 bases). This CDR3 is built from 12 residues. Germline CDR1 is SGHVS and CDR2 is FNYEAQ. Deletions cut 5 bases from V and 6 bases from J, with 10 bases between. The whole variable domain, filled in from reference TRBV7-6 and TRBJ1-1, reads GAGVSQSPRYKVTKRGQDVALRCDPISGHVSLYWYRQALGQGPEFLTYFNYEAQQDKSGLPNDRFSAERPEGSISTLTIQRTEQRDSAMYRCASSLRGSEAFFGQGTRLTVV.

This CDR3 reads CASSRHNEQFF. The CDR3 nucleotides are TGTGCCAGCAGTCGACACAATGAGCAGTTCTTC. The chain links TRBV6-2 or TRBV6-3 to TRBJ2-1; D ambiguous. Germline V gene data show CDR1 as MNHEY and CDR2 as SVGEGT. The CDR3 loop spans 11 amino acids. Trimming took off 5 bases at V and 5 bases at J, with 4 bases between the two ends.

This clonotype has just a few counts. This rearrangement joins TRBV20-1 to TRBJ1-2, with D possibly TRBD1 on 5 matching bases. Deletions cut 5 bases from V and 4 bases from J, with 14 bases between. The CDR3 contains 13 residues. The V gene's germline CDR1 is DFQATT and CDR2 SNEGSKA (reference sequence). CDR3 in amino acids: CSAGAPGTYGYTF. The CDR3 nucleotides are TGCAGTGCTGGGGCCCCGGGGACCTATGGCTACACCTTC.

This chain joins TRBV7-9 and TRBJ1-3; tentative D call: TRBD1 (5 bases). The V gene lost 7 bases and the J gene lost 0 bases, with 7 bases spanning the gap. CDR1 and CDR2 from the germline V gene are SEHNR and FQNEAQ (reference sequence). The CDR3 totals 13 residues. The CDR3 sequence: CASIRDSGNTIYF. DNA of the CDR3: TGTGCCAGCATCAGGGACTCTGGAAACACCATATATTTT.

CDR3 amino acids: CASSPFRLAEGYTF. In nucleotides, the CDR3 is TGCGCCAGCAGCCCTTTCCGTCTCGCAGAAGGCTACACCTTC. The chain is built from TRBV5-1 and TRBJ1-2, with D uncertain. Trimming stripped 4 bases from V and 8 bases from J, with 18 bases between. This CDR3 has 14 amino acids. The germline gives CDR1 SGHRS, CDR2 YFSETQ.